These 20 T cell receptor beta chains came from one sample sequenced in a study of blood T cell repertoires in COVID-19. The protocol was immunoSEQ multiplex PCR, while the TCRdb copy is restricted to in-frame clones and leaves out a portion. The sample has some 200,000 clones, 90% to 95% seen once; the top ten hold around 1.2%. The sample consisted of peripheral blood. These receptors all stem from a young man with acute or convalescent COVID-19.

This chain joins TRBV10-3 and TRBJ2-3; 11 bases map to TRBD1. The CDR3 has 14 amino acids. CDR1 ENHRY and CDR2 SYGVKD come from the germline V gene. V was pared by 10 bases and J by 4 bases, with 7 bases of the junction left unmatched. The DNA for the CDR3 is TGTGCCACCGGACAGGGGGCGAGGGCAGATACGCAGTATTTT. The encoded protein is CATGQGARADTQYF.

This CDR3 reads CAWVPGQGRDGYTF. The CDR3 nucleotides read TGTGCCTGGGTACCGGGACAGGGTCGGGATGGCTACACCTTC. The chain carries TRBV30 and TRBJ1-2; 9 bases line up with TRBD1. The CDR3 runs to 14 residues. Germline CDR1 is GTSNPN and CDR2 is SVGIG (reference sequence). With V trimmed by 5 bases and J by 6 bases, 10 bases remained unmatched. Looking up the rest from reference TRBV30 and TRBJ1-2 gives the full variable domain: SQTIHQWPATLVQPVGSPLSLECTVEGTSNPNLYWYRQAAGRGLQLLFYSVGIGQISSEVPQNLSASRPQDRQFILSSKKLLLSDSGFYLCAWVPGQGRDGYTFGSGTRLTVV.

The chain recombines TRBV7-9 with TRBJ2-3; D is uncertain. The CDR3 covers 14 residues. V shed 5 bases and J shed 0 bases, with 9 bases lying between them. CDR1 is SEHNR, CDR2 FQNEAQ, per germline (reference sequence). The CDR3 region has the DNA TGTGCCAGCAGCGCCCGCACTAGCACAGATACGCAGTATTTT. Amino acids: CASSARTSTDTQYF.

The V and J genes are TRBV6-4 and TRBJ2-2; D remains ambiguous. CDR1 is MRHNA and CDR2 is SNTAGT in the germline V gene. V gave up 3 bases and J gave up 1 base, with 12 bases separating them. This CDR3 is 16 amino acids long. The chain's CDR3 is CASSESDTRNTGELFF. The CDR3 nucleotides are TGTGCCAGCAGTGAATCCGACACCCGGAACACCGGGGAGCTGTTTTTT.

This clone appeared once. CDR3 in DNA: TGTGCCAGTAGTAGACAGGCTTATCAGCCCCAGCATTTT. Translation: CASSRQAYQPQHF. This chain connects TRBV19 to TRBJ1-5, with a tentative D call TRBD1 (6 bases). The CDR3 is made up of 13 amino acids. Trimming took 4 bases from V and 5 from J, leaving 9 bases between them. Per the germline V gene, CDR1 is LNHDA and CDR2 is SQIVND (reference sequence).

This rearrangement joins TRBV20-1 to TRBJ1-6; D may be TRBD1 (6 bases). CDR3 length equals 13 residues. The germline V gene has CDR1 DFQATT and CDR2 SNEGSKA (reference sequence). V was clipped by 3 bases and J by 11 bases, with 14 bases between them. This CDR3 is CSASAGAQPPLHF. The CDR3 coding sequence is TGCAGTGCTAGTGCAGGGGCCCAGCCACCCCTCCACTTT.

This clone came up a few times. V and J are TRBV2 and TRBJ2-7, with TRBD1 as a possible D gene (8 bases). The germline V gene encodes CDR1 SNHLY and CDR2 FYNNEI. This CDR3 region has 14 residues. Trimming cost V 8 bases and J 4 bases, with 18 bases left between them. The CDR3 DNA follows: TGTGCCAGCGAAGGACAGGGAGGGACTTACGAGCAGTACTTC. Translation gives CASEGQGGTYEQYF.

V gene TRBV3-1 (or the pseudogene TRBV3-2) combines with J gene TRBJ2-6; D is undetermined. The CDR3 contains 15 residues. The ends were cut back, 11 bases at V and 3 bases at J, with 17 bases in the middle. Germline V lookup: CDR1 LGHDT, CDR2 YNNKEL (reference sequence). CDR3 loop: CASVARSNGANVLTF. As DNA, the CDR3 is TGTGCCTCCGTTGCTAGGTCCAATGGGGCCAACGTCCTGACTTTC.

This chain joins TRBV7-9 and TRBJ1-5; D gene uncertain. V was trimmed by 1 base and J by 0 bases, leaving 7 bases between them. The CDR3 spans 15 residues. Germline CDR1 is SEHNR and CDR2 is FQNEAQ (reference sequence). The CDR3 nucleotides are TGTGCCAGCAGCTTAGGTCGGTATAGCAATCAGCCCCAGCATTTT. It yields the protein CASSLGRYSNQPQHF.

The CDR3 region has the DNA TGTGCTAGTGGTTTGGAGGGGATCTCCTACGAGCAGTACTTC. Translating it yields CASGLEGISYEQYF. The rearrangement links TRBV12-5 to TRBJ2-7; a weak D match, TRBD1 (5 bases). CDR1 and CDR2 (germline): LGHNT, FRNRAP. This CDR3 is built from 14 residues. The V and J ends lost 1 base and 0 bases respectively, with 7 bases between them.

The rearrangement joins TRBV9 to TRBJ2-2; D uncertain. CDR3 length: 15 amino acids. V was trimmed by 3 bases and J by 4 bases, leaving 13 bases between them. Germline V gives CDR1 SGDLS, CDR2 YYNGEE. The CDR3 nucleotides read TGTGCCAGCAGCGGTGCTAGTAGGAGCACCGGGGAGCTGTTTTTT. Amino acid sequence: CASSGASRSTGELFF.

This chain's CDR3 is CASSSREKLFF. In nucleotides, the CDR3 is TGTGCCAGCAGTTCTCGTGAAAAACTGTTTTTT. The chain carries TRBV12-3 or TRBV12-4 and TRBJ1-4; the D is unclear. Trimming stripped 4 bases from V and 7 bases from J, with 4 bases between. The CDR3 consists of 11 residues.

The gene calls are TRBV9 and TRBJ2-1; 7 positions match TRBD2. CDR3 length: 15 residues. Germline V lookup: CDR1 SGDLS, CDR2 YYNGEE. Germline trimming cut 3 bases from V and 3 bases from J; bases unmatched to any gene: 6. The CDR3 is CASSAGRESYNEQFF. The DNA of the CDR3 is TGTGCCAGCAGCGCGGGGCGGGAGAGCTACAATGAGCAGTTCTTC.

CDR3 coding DNA: TGCGCCAGCAGCTTGGATGGCGGTAGCGGGAGGACGCAGTATTTT. Residues: CASSLDGGSGRTQYF. The rearrangement joins TRBV5-1 to TRBJ2-3, with 10 bases matching TRBD2. Germline trimming cut 0 bases from V and 9 bases from J; bases unmatched to any gene: 7. CDR3 length equals 15 residues. The germline CDR1 and CDR2 sequences are SGHRS and YFSETQ.

This chain connects TRBV7-2 to TRBJ1-1; no firm D call. V lost 1 base and J 0 bases, leaving 12 bases between the germline ends. The CDR3 has 16 residues. Per the germline V gene, CDR1 is SGHTA and CDR2 is FQGNSA. DNA of the CDR3: TGTGCCAGCAGCTTAGAGTTGGGCAGGCTGAACACTGAAGCTTTCTTT. It codes for CASSLELGRLNTEAFF.

V gene TRBV3-1 (or the pseudogene TRBV3-2) combines with J gene TRBJ1-1, with D unclear. This CDR3 spans 14 amino acids. Germline CDR1 LGHDT, CDR2 YNNKEL (reference sequence). V lost 4 bases, J lost 10 bases, and 19 bases lay in between. CDR3 sequence: CASSPLWPPSGAFF. The DNA for the CDR3 is TGTGCCAGCAGCCCGCTATGGCCTCCCTCAGGAGCTTTCTTT.

The chain joins TRBV6-6 to TRBJ2-2; perhaps TRBD1 as D (5 bases). In germline, CDR1 is MNHNY, CDR2 SVGAGI (reference sequence). Trimming left V 4 bases short and J 2 bases short, with 8 bases between. This CDR3 is 14 amino acids long. In DNA form, the CDR3 reads TGTGCCAGCAGTTCACAGGATAACACCGGGGAGCTGTTTTTT. As protein: CASSSQDNTGELFF.

V gene TRBV28 combines with J gene TRBJ2-1; 9 nucleotides match TRBD2. The CDR3 covers 14 residues. CDR1 is MDHEN, CDR2 SYDVKM, per germline. Written as DNA, the CDR3 is TGTGCTCATACGCGGGGGGGACAGATCAATGAGCAGTTCTTC. It specifies CAHTRGGQINEQFF. The variable domain in full, with the rest retrieved from reference TRBV28 and TRBJ2-1, is DVKVTQSSRYLVKRTGEKVFLECVQDMDHENMFWYRQDPGLGLRLIYFSYDVKMKEKGDIPEGYSVSREKKERFSLILESASTNQTSMYLCAHTRGGQINEQFFGPGTRLTVL.

The chain uses TRBV19 and TRBJ1-5; 10 positions match TRBD1. There are 17 residues in the CDR3. Germline V gene lookup returns CDR1 LNHDA and CDR2 SQIVND (reference sequence). V trimming: 3 bases; J trimming: 2 bases; junction bases outside the gene matches: 7. CDR3 nucleotides: TGTGCCAGTAGTATCTACCTGGGGACAGGGGGCAATCAGCCCCAGCATTTT. It yields the protein CASSIYLGTGGNQPQHF.

The chain has TRBV11-2 and TRBJ2-5; D is ambiguous. The CDR3 loop spans 13 amino acids. Germline CDR1 SGHAT, CDR2 FQNNGV. Trimming shortened V by 5 bases and J by 5 bases, and 12 bases separated the two germline ends. CDR3 protein: CASSPLGPETQYF. The CDR3 DNA sequence: TGTGCCAGCAGCCCCCTAGGCCCGGAGACCCAGTACTTC.